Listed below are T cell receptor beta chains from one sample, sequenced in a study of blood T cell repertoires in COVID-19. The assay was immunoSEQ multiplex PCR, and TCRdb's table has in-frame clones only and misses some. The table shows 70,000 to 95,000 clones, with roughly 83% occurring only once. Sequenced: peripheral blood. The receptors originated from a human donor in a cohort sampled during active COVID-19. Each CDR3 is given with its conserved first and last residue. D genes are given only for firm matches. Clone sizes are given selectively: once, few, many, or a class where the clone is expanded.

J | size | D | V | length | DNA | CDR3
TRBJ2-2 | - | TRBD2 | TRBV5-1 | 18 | TGCGCCAGCAGCCAACTAGCGGGATCTCCCTCGGGCGCCGGGGAGCTGTTTTTT | CASSQLAGSPSGAGELFF
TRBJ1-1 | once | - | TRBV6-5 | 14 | TGTGCCAGCAGCTGGACAGTGGTTTCCACTGAAGCTTTCTTT | CASSWTVVSTEAFF
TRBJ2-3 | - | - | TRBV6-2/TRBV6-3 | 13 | TGTGCCAGCAGTCCCGGGGGCACAGATACGCAGTATTTT | CASSPGGTDTQYF
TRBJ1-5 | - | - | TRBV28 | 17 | TGTGCCAGCAGTCCCTCGTTCAGGCCTTTTAGCAATCAGCCCCAGCATTTT | CASSPSFRPFSNQPQHF
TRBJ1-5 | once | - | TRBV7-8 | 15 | TGTGCCAGCAGCTTAACAGACCTTAGCAATCAGCCCCAGCATTTT | CASSLTDLSNQPQHF
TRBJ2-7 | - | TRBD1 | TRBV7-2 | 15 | TGTGCCAGCAGCTCACTAGGACAGGGTTCCTACGAGCAGTACTTC | CASSSLGQGSYEQYF
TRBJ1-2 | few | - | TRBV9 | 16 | TGTGCCAGCAGCCCCTCGGGTGGGACAAATCACTATGGCTACACCTTC | CASSPSGGTNHYGYTF
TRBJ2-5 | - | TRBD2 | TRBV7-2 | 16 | TGTGCCAGCAGCTTGGGCCCGGGACTAGGACAAGAGACCCAGTACTTC | CASSLGPGLGQETQYF
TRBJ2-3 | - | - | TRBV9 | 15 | TGTGCCAGCAGCGTAGCGCACCGAGTCACAGATACGCAGTATTTT | CASSVAHRVTDTQYF
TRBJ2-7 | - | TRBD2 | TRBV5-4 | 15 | TGTGCCAGCAGCTCCTTTAGTGGGGGGGCCTACGAGCAGTACTTC | CASSSFSGGAYEQYF
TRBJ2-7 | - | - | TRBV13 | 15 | TGTGCCAGCAGCTTAGGCCGGGTTTGGAACTACGAGCAGTACTTC | CASSLGRVWNYEQYF
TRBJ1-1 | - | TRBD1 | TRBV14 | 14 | TGTGCCAGCAGCCGACAGGGGGCAGGGACTGAAGCTTTCTTT | CASSRQGAGTEAFF
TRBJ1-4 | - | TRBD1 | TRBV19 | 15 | TGTGCCAGTAGTACCGACAGGGTTCGCGGTGAAAAACTGTTTTTT | CASSTDRVRGEKLFF
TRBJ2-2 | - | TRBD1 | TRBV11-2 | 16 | TGTGCCAGCAGCTTAGTTTGGACAGGGGGCGGCGGGGAGCTGTTTTTT | CASSLVWTGGGGELFF
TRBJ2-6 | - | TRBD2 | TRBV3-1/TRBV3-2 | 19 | TGTGCCAGCAGCCAAGAAGTTACTAGCGGGGGGACTGGGGCCAACGTCCTGACTTTC | CASSQEVTSGGTGANVLTF
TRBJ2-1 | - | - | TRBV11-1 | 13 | TGTGCCAGCAGCTTAGCGCGCGTTTACGAGCAGTTCTTC | CASSLARVYEQFF
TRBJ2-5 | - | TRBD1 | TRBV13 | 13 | TGTGCCAGCACCTACACAGGGGGGGAGACCCAGTACTTC | CASTYTGGETQYF
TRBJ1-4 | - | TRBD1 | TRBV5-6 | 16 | TGTGCCAGCAGCCCGAAAGACAGGGGGCATCCTGAAAAACTGTTTTTT | CASSPKDRGHPEKLFF
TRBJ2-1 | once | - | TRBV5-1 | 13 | TGCGCCAGCAGCTTGACCCGAGGCAATGAGCAGTTCTTC | CASSLTRGNEQFF
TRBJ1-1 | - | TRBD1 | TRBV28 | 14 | TGTGCCAGCAGTGCGGGACAGAAGAACACTGAAGCTTTCTTT | CASSAGQKNTEAFF
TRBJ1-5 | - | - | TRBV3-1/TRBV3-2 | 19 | TGTGCCAGCAGCCAAGATTGGACCCGCAGGGTTTTTCGCAATCAGCCCCAGCATTTT | CASSQDWTRRVFRNQPQHF
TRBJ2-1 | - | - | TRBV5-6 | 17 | TGTGCCAGCAGCTTGTGGTTTGGGCGGGGGCAGGGTAATGAGCAGTTCTTC | CASSLWFGRGQGNEQFF
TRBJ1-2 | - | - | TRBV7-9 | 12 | TGTGCCAGCAGTCATTCAGGGAATGGCTACACCTTC | CASSHSGNGYTF
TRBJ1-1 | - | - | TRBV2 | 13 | TGTGCCAGCCTCAAACAAGGGGGCACTGAAGCTTTCTTT | CASLKQGGTEAFF
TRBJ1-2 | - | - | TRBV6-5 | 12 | TGTGCCAGCAGTTACGCGGGCCGGGGCTACACCTTC | CASSYAGRGYTF
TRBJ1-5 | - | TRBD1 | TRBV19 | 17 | TGTGCCAGTAGTATCGTGGGGACAGGGGGCAGCAATCAGCCCCAGCATTTT | CASSIVGTGGSNQPQHF
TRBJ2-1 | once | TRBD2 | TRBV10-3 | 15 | TGTGCCATCAGTGCCGGGGGGACTACTCTAGCTGAGCAGTTCTTC | CAISAGGTTLAEQFF
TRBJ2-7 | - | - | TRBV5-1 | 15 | TGCGCCAGCAGCTTGGGATCCACAGGGATTGGCGAGCAGTACTTC | CASSLGSTGIGEQYF
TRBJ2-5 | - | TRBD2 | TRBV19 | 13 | TGTGCCAGTAGCACTGGGACTAGAGAGACCCAGTACTTC | CASSTGTRETQYF
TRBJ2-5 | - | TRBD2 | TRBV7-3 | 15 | TGTGCCAGCAGCCCAGCGGGACTAGCGGGAGAGACCCAGTACTTC | CASSPAGLAGETQYF
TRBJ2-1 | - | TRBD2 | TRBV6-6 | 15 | TGTGCCAGCAGTTATACTAGCGGGAGTTACAATGAGCAGTTCTTC | CASSYTSGSYNEQFF
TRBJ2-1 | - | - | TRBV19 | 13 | TGTGCCAGTAGTATAGATCTGTCCAGGGAGCAGTTCTTC | CASSIDLSREQFF
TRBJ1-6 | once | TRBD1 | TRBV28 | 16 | TGTGCCAGCAGAAACAGGGGGCATATCTATAATTCACCCCTCCACTTT | CASRNRGHIYNSPLHF
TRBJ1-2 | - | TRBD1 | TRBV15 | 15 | TGTGCCACCAGCACTCGGACAGGGGACAACTATGGCTACACCTTC | CATSTRTGDNYGYTF
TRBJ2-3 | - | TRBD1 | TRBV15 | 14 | TGTGCCACCAGCAGGGGGACAGTGGTAGATACGCAGTATTTT | CATSRGTVVDTQYF
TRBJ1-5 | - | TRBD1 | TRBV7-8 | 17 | TGTGCCAGCAGCTTAGTTGATTCTGGACAGGATAACATCCCCCAGCATTTT | CASSLVDSGQDNIPQHF
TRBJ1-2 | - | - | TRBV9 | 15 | TGTGCCAGCAGCGTAGGGGGGACATCTAACTATGGCTACACCTTC | CASSVGGTSNYGYTF
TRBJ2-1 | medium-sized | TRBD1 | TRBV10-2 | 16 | TGCGCCAGCAGACCGGTAGGGGACAGGGGGCAGAATGAGCAGTTCTTC | CASRPVGDRGQNEQFF
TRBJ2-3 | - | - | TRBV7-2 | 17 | TGTGCCAGCAGCTTAGCACTGCGGGGGCCCTGGGAAGATACGCAGTATTTT | CASSLALRGPWEDTQYF
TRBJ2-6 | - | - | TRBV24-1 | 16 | TGTGCCACCAGTAGTGGGAGCTTGTACGGGGCCAACGTCCTGACTTTC | CATSSGSLYGANVLTF
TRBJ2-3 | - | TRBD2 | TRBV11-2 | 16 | TGTGCCAGCAGCTGGACTAGCGGGAGAGACACAGATACGCAGTATTTT | CASSWTSGRDTDTQYF
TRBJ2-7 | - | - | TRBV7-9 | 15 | TGTGCCAGCAGCACCTCCGGTGTCTCTTCCTACGAGCAGTACTTC | CASSTSGVSSYEQYF
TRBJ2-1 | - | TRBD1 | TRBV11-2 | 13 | TGTGCCAGCAGCCAGGACAGGGTAGGTGAGCAGTTCTTC | CASSQDRVGEQFF